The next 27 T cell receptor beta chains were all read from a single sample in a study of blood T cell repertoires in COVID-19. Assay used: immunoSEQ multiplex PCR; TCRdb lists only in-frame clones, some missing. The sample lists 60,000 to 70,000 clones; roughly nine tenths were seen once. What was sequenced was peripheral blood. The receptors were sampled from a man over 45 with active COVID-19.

CDR3 sequence reads: CASSLNVQGVYEQYF. As DNA, the CDR3 is TGTGCCAGCAGCTTAAATGTGCAGGGTGTCTACGAGCAGTACTTC. The chain couples TRBV11-3 to TRBJ2-7; possible D gene TRBD1, 5 bases. Trimming removed 2 bases at V and 3 bases at J, with 14 bases between. The CDR3 has 15 residues. Per the germline V gene, CDR1 is SGHNT and CDR2 is YENEEA.

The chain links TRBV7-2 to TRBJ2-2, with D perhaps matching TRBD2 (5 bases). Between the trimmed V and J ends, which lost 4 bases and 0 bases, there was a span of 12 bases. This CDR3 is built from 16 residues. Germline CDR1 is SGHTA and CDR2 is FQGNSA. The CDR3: CASSSRTGSNTGELFF. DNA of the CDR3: TGTGCCAGCAGCTCTAGGACGGGATCGAACACCGGGGAGCTGTTTTTT.

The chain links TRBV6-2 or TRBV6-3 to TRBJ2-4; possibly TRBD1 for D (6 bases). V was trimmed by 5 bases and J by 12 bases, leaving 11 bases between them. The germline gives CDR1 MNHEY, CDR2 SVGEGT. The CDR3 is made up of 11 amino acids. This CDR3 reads CASSGLGHQYF. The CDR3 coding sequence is TGTGCCAGCAGTGGGTTGGGACATCAGTACTTC.

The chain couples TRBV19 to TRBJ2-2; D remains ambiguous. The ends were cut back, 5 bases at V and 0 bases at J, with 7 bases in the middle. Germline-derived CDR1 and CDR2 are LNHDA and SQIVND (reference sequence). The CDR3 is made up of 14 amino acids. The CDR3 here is CASSPISNTGELFF. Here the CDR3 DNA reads TGTGCCAGTAGTCCTATTTCGAACACCGGGGAGCTGTTTTTT.

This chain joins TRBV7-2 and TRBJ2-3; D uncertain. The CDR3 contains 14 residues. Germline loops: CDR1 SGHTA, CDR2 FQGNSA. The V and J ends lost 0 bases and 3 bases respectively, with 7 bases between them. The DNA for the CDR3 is TGTGCCAGCAGCTTAGCCCCCGGGACAGATACGCAGTATTTT. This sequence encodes CASSLAPGTDTQYF.

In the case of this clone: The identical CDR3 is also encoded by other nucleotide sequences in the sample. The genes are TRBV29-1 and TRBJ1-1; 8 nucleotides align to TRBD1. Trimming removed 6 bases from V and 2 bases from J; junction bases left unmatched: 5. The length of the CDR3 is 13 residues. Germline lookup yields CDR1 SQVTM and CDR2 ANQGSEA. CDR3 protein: CSVARGRNTEAFF. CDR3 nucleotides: TGCAGCGTAGCCAGGGGGCGAAACACTGAAGCTTTCTTT.

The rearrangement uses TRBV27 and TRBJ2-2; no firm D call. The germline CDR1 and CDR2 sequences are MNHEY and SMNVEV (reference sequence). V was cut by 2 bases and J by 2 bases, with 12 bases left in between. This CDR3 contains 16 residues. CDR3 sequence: CASSLVSVSNTGELFF. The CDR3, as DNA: TGTGCCAGCAGTTTAGTATCCGTTTCTAACACCGGGGAGCTGTTTTTT.

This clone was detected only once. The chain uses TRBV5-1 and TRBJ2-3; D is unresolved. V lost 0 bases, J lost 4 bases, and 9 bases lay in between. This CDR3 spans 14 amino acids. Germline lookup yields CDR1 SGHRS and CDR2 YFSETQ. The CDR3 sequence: CASSLATRSDTQYF. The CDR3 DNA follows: TGCGCCAGCAGCTTGGCCACGAGGTCAGATACGCAGTATTTT.

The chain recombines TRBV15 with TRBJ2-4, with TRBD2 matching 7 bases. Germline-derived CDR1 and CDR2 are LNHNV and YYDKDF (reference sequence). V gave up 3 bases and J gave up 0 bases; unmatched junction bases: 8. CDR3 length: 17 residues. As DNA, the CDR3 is TGTGCCACCAGCAGTTTAACAGCGGGGCTAGCCAAAAACATTCAGTACTTC. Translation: CATSSLTAGLAKNIQYF.

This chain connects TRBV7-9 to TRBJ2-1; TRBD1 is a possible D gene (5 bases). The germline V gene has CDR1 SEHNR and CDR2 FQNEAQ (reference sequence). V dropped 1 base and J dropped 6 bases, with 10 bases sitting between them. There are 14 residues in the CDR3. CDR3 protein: CASSLGYRSNEQFF. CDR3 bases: TGTGCCAGCAGCTTAGGATACAGGAGCAATGAGCAGTTCTTC.

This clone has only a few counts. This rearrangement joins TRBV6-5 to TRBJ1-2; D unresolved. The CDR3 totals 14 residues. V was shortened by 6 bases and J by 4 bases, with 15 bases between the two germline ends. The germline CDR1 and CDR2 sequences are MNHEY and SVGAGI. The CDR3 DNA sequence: TGTGCCAGCAGCCCCCGACGGGGTAGCTATGGCTACACCTTC. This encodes CASSPRRGSYGYTF.

The CDR3 nucleotides are TGTGCCATCAGGGAGGGACAGTATAATTCACCCCTCCACTTT. Protein: CAIREGQYNSPLHF. V and J are TRBV10-3 and TRBJ1-6; TRBD1 matches 7 bases. After removal of 6 bases from V and 4 bases from J, the junction contained 3 bases not matched to a gene. The CDR3 has 14 residues. CDR1 is ENHRY and CDR2 is SYGVKD in the germline V gene.

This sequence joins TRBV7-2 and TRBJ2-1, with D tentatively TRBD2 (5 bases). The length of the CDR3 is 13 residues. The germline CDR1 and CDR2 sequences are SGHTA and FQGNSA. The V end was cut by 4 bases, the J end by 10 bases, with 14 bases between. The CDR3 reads CASSSSIPGEQFF. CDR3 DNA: TGTGCCAGCAGCTCTTCTATCCCGGGGGAGCAGTTCTTC.

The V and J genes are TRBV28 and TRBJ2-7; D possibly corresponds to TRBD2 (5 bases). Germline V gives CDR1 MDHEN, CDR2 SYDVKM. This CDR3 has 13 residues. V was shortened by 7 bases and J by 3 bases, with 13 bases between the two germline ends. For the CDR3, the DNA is TGTGCCAGCAACTTCCGGGGAGTCTACGAGCAGTACTTC. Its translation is CASNFRGVYEQYF.

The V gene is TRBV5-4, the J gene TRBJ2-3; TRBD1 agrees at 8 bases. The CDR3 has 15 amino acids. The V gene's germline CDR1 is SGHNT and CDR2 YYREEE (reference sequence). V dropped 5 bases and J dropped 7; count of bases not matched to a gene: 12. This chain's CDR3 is CASRPGLQGANTQYF. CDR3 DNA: TGTGCCAGCAGGCCGGGGTTGCAGGGGGCTAATACGCAGTATTTT.

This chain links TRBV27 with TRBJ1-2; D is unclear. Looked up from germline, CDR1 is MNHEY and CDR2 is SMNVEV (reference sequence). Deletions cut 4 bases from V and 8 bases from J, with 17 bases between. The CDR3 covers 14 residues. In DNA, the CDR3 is TGTGCCAGCAGTTCCAACCTTCCCACCGGGGGCTACACCTTC. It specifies CASSSNLPTGGYTF.

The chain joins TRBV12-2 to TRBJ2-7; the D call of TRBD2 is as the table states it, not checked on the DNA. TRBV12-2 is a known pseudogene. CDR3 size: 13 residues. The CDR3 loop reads CASLFSGGDEQYF. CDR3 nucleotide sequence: TGTGCAAGCCTCTTCTCGGGTGGCGACGAGCAGTACTTC.

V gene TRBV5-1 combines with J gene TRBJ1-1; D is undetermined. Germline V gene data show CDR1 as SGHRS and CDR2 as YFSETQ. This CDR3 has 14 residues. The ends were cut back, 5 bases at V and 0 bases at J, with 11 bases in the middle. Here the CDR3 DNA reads TGCGCCAGCAGTTCGGGTTCTATGAACACTGAAGCTTTCTTT. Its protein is CASSSGSMNTEAFF.

CDR3 sequence reads: CASSPRASGADYEQYF. CDR3 DNA: TGTGCCAGCAGTCCACGGGCTAGCGGGGCCGACTACGAGCAGTACTTC. The chain links TRBV7-3 to TRBJ2-7, with 9 bases fitting TRBD2. The CDR3 runs to 16 residues. Losses at the gene ends were 6 bases for V and 3 bases for J; bases not matched to a gene: 12. The germline V gene has CDR1 SGHTA and CDR2 FQGTGA.

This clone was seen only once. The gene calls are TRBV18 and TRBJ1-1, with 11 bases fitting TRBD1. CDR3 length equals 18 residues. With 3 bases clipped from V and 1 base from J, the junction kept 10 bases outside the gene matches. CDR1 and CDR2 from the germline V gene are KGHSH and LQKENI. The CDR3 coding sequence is TGTGCCAGCTCACCCCTCGTCCCGGGACAGGGGGGGAACACTGAAGCTTTCTTT. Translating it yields CASSPLVPGQGGNTEAFF.

Here the CDR3 DNA reads TGTGCCACCTCAAGGAATGACAGGAACTCTGGAAACACCATATATTTT. Its protein product is CATSRNDRNSGNTIYF. The J gene is TRBJ1-3, the V gene TRBV6-8; D perhaps matches TRBD1 (6 bases). Looked up from germline, CDR1 is MNHGY and CDR2 is SAAAGT. The CDR3 consists of 16 residues. Trimming removed 10 bases at V and 0 bases at J, with 19 bases between.

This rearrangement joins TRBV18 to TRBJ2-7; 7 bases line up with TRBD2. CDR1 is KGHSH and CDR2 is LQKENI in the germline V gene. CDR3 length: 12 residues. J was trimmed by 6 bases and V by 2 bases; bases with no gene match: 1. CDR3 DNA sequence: TGTGCCAGCTCACCAGCGGGGGTCGAGCAGTACTTC. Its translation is CASSPAGVEQYF. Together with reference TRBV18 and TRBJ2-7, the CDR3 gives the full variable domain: NAGVMQNPRHLVRRRGQEARLRCSPMKGHSHVYWYRQLPEEGLKFMVYLQKENIIDESGMPKERFSAEFPKEGPSILRIQQVVRGDSAAYFCASSPAGVEQYFGPGTRLTVT.

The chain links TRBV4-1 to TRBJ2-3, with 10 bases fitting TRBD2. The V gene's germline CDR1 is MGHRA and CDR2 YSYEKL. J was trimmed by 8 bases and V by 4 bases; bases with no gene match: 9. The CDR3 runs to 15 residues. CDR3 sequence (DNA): TGCGCCAGCAGCCTATTATCTAGCGGGGGTCTTACGCAGTATTTT. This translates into CASSLLSSGGLTQYF.

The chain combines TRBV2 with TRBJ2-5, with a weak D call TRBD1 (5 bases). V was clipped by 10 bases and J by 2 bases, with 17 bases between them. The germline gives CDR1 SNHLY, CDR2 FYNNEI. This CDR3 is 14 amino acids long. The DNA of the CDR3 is TGTGCCACCGACCAGCAGGGTTTTCAAGAGACCCAGTACTTC. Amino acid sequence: CATDQQGFQETQYF.

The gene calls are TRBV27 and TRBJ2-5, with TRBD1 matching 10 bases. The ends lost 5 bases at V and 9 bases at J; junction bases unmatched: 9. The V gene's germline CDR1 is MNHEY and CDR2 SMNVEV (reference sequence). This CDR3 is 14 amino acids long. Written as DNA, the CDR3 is TGTGCCAGCAGTCCGGGACAGGGGCTAGGTCCCCAGTACTTC. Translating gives CASSPGQGLGPQYF.

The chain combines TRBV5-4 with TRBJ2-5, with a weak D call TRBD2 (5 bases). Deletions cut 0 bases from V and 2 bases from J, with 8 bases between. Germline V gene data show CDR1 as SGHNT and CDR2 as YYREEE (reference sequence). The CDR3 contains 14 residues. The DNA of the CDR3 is TGTGCCAGCAGCTTGGCGACGGGGCAAGAGACCCAGTACTTC. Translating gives CASSLATGQETQYF.

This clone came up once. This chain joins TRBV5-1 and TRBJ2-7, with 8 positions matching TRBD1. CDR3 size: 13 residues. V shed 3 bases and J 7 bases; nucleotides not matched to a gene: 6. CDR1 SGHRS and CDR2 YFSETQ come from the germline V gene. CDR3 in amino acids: CASSWGQEWEQYF. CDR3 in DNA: TGCGCCAGCAGCTGGGGACAGGAGTGGGAGCAGTACTTC.